This T cell receptor beta chain was retrieved from a study of cytomegalovirus exposure and HLA in healthy donors. Study-wide background: Earlier findings included some 120 million unique TCR beta sequences obtained from about 179 million T cells. Study results and caveats: It was approximately 160 TCR beta chains that were listed as cytomegalovirus-associated. The authors later found HLA-associated TCR beta chains more clonally expanded than equally common others.

It was with 60 Vbeta and 13 Jbeta primers that the PCR ran. Assay: immunoSEQ multiplex PCR; the TCRdb copy retains only in-frame clones and omits some. The data contain fewer than 100,000 clones, 80% of them seen just once; the ten biggest clones take up 1.1%. V was pared by 0 bases and J by 2 bases, with 5 bases between. The CDR3 has 14 residues. CDR1 MGHDK and CDR2 SYGVNS come from the germline V gene. Comments on this clone: What it recognizes is unknown.

Sequencing input: PBMCs. This TCR was sampled from a male donor in good health and CMV-seronegative. The genes are TRBV25-1 and TRBJ1-3; D uncertain. The DNA of the CDR3 is TGTGCCAGCAGTGAATACGAGGCTGGAAACACCATATATTTT. Protein: CASSEYEAGNTIYF.